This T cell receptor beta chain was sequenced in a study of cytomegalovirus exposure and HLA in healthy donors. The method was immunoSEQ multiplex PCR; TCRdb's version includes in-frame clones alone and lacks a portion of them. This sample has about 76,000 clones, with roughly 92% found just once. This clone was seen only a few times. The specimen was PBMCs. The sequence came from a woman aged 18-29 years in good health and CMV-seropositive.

The CDR3 is CASSLTSGGTDTQYF. In DNA form, the CDR3 reads TGTGCCAGCAGTCTGACTAGCGGGGGTACAGATACGCAGTATTTT. The chain carries TRBV6-1 and TRBJ2-3; 12 bases agree with TRBD2. The CDR3 is 15 residues long. Germline CDR1 MNHNS, CDR2 SASEGT. The J segment lost 3 bases and the V segment lost 5 bases, leaving 3 bases of the junction unmatched.